The T cell receptor beta chain under discussion was sequenced for a study of blood T cell repertoires in COVID-19. Only in-frame clones appear in the TCRdb table, and some are missing; sequencing was by immunoSEQ multiplex PCR. The table shows around 270,000 clones, with over 75% occurring only once. Note on this clone: Other DNA sequences in this sample translate to the same CDR3.

Germline trimming cut 3 bases from V and 2 bases from J; bases unmatched to any gene: 4. Germline lookup yields CDR1 SGHNT and CDR2 YENEEA. This CDR3 is built from 15 residues. This chain connects TRBV11-3 to TRBJ1-1; 9 bases line up with TRBD1. The clonotype was recovered from a woman between 40 and 55 years old who had been exposed to COVID-19. The sequencing input was PBMCs or T cells enriched from blood (not recorded which). CDR3 in amino acids: CASSFSGQGNTEAFF. DNA for the CDR3: TGTGCCAGCAGCTTCTCGGGACAGGGCAACACTGAAGCTTTCTTT.